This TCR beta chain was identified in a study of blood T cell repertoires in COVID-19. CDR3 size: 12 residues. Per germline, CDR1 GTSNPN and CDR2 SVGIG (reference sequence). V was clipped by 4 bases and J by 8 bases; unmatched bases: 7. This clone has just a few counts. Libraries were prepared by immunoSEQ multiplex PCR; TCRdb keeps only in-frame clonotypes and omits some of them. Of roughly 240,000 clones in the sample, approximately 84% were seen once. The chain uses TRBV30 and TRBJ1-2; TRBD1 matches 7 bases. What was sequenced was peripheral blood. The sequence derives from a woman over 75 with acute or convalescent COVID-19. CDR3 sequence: CAWTQTGSGYTF. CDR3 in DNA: TGTGCCTGGACCCAGACAGGGTCCGGCTACACCTTC.